This passage covers 27 T cell receptor beta chains from one sample sequenced in a study of cytomegalovirus exposure and HLA in healthy donors. The PCR ran on 60 Vbeta and 13 Jbeta primers. Generated by immunoSEQ multiplex PCR, the TCRdb table keeps only in-frame clones and is missing some. Among around 100,000 clones listed, 65% to 80% were seen once. The source material was PBMCs. The receptors here all came from a woman aged 40 to 50 in good health and CMV-seronegative.

This clone was detected a few times. J is TRBJ1-1 and V is TRBV4-2; possibly TRBD1 for D (6 bases). Trimming shortened V by 0 bases and J by 5 bases, and 16 bases separated the two germline ends. CDR3 length: 16 amino acids. CDR1 LGHNA and CDR2 YNFKEQ come from the germline V gene. The CDR3 bases are TGTGCCAGCAGCCAAGATTCGGGGGGCACGGGAACTGAAGCTTTCTTT. This gives the protein CASSQDSGGTGTEAFF.

The rearrangement uses TRBV11-3 and TRBJ2-3; 7 positions match TRBD1. The CDR3 sequence is 17 residues long. The junction had 9 bases not matched to a gene; V was cut back by 1 base and J by 2 bases. Germline values: CDR1 SGHNT, CDR2 YENEEA. CDR3 nucleotide sequence: TGTGCCAGCAGCTTAGCGACAGGGAAAGGTTTCACAGATACGCAGTATTTT. It is translated as CASSLATGKGFTDTQYF. The variable domain in full, completed from reference TRBV11-3 and TRBJ2-3, reads EAGVVQSPRYKIIEKKQPVAFWCNPISGHNTLYWYLQNLGQGPELLIRYENEEAVDDSQLPKDRFSAERLKGVDSTLKIQPAELGDSAVYLCASSLATGKGFTDTQYFGPGTRLTVL.

The rearrangement uses TRBV7-2 and TRBJ2-5, with D maybe TRBD1 (5 bases). This CDR3 has 15 residues. Trimming shortened V by 1 base and J by 9 bases, and 18 bases separated the two germline ends. In germline, CDR1 is SGHTA, CDR2 FQGNSA. The CDR3 nucleotides read TGTGCCAGCAGCTTAGAGGGGCTACCCGCAAAGGCCCAGTACTTC. Its protein is CASSLEGLPAKAQYF.

This sequence joins TRBV28 and TRBJ1-2; 10 bases are a match to TRBD1. The germline gives CDR1 MDHEN, CDR2 SYDVKM. The ends lost 5 bases at V and 13 bases at J; junction bases unmatched: 10. The CDR3 covers 13 residues. The CDR3 DNA reads TGTGCCAGCAGTCGACAGGGGGCTACGTCCAGCACCTTC. Protein sequence: CASSRQGATSSTF.

J is TRBJ2-1 and V is TRBV7-5; the table calls TRBD2, which could not be checked here. TRBV7-5 is a pseudogene locus. The CDR3 totals 15 residues. CDR3 bases: TGTGCCAGAAGCTTTCTGGCGGGACCATACAATGAGCAGTTCTTC. Translated, it gives CARSFLAGPYNEQFF.

The chain joins TRBV7-2 to TRBJ2-4; 8 positions match TRBD1. Trimming took 5 bases from V and 6 from J; bases not matched to a gene: 6. The germline gives CDR1 SGHTA, CDR2 FQGNSA. The CDR3 sequence is 14 residues long. CDR3 DNA: TGTGCCAGCAGCCCGGACAGGGTAGGAAACATTCAGTACTTC. This codes for CASSPDRVGNIQYF. Supplemented by reference TRBV7-2 and TRBJ2-4, the full variable domain reads GAGVSQSPSNKVTEKGKDVELRCDPISGHTALYWYRQSLGQGLEFLIYFQGNSAPDKSGLPSDRFSAERTGGSVSTLTIQRTQQEDSAVYLCASSPDRVGNIQYFGAGTRLSVL.

This clone has more than one count but fewer than ten. This rearrangement joins TRBV25-1 to TRBJ1-1, with TRBD1 identical over 7 bases. Trimming at V came to 6 bases and at J to 10 bases, leaving 5 bases not matched to a gene. Germline V lookup: CDR1 MGHDK, CDR2 SYGVNS. CDR3 length equals 11 residues. Here the CDR3 reads CASRNEGAAFF. The CDR3 coding sequence is TGTGCCAGCAGGAACGAGGGGGCAGCTTTCTTT. The full variable domain, in which reference TRBV25-1 and TRBJ1-1 provide the parts outside the CDR3, is EADIYQTPRYLVIGTGKKITLECSQTMGHDKMYWYQQDPGMELHLIHYSYGVNSTEKGDLSSESTVSRIRTEHFPLTLESARPSHTSQYLCASRNEGAAFFGQGTRLTVV.

CDR3 residues: CASSPWTGGKLFF. CDR3 DNA sequence: TGTGCCAGCAGTCCCTGGACAGGGGGAAAACTGTTTTTT. The rearrangement joins TRBV27 to TRBJ1-4; 10 bases line up with TRBD1. Germline CDR1 MNHEY, CDR2 SMNVEV (reference sequence). The CDR3 runs to 13 residues. J was trimmed by 10 bases and V by 5 bases; bases with no gene match: 4.

This chain joins TRBV15 and TRBJ2-1; D perhaps matches TRBD2 (6 bases). The ends were cut back, 8 bases at V and 6 bases at J, with 11 bases in the middle. The germline gives CDR1 LNHNV, CDR2 YYDKDF (reference sequence). The CDR3 extends over 12 amino acids. CDR3 DNA: TGTGCCACCCAGGCGGGACTCAATGAGCAGTTCTTC. It translates to CATQAGLNEQFF.

This chain connects TRBV9 to TRBJ1-5, with D perhaps matching TRBD1 (5 bases). Germline V lookup: CDR1 SGDLS, CDR2 YYNGEE. The CDR3 covers 14 residues. V was shortened by 2 bases and J by 3 bases, with 9 bases between the two germline ends. The CDR3 nucleotides are TGTGCCAGCAGCGTCTCAGGGTACAATCAGCCCCAGCATTTT. It is translated as CASSVSGYNQPQHF.

The chain combines TRBV10-2 with TRBJ1-3; no clear D. The CDR3 totals 14 residues. Germline values: CDR1 WSHSY, CDR2 SAAADI. Trimming removed 2 bases from V and 4 bases from J, with 9 bases in between. CDR3 protein: CASSEGGYGNTIYF. In DNA form, the CDR3 reads TGCGCCAGCAGTGAGGGAGGGTACGGAAACACCATATATTTT.

This rearrangement joins TRBV20-1 to TRBJ2-1; unclear D gene. Germline CDR1 DFQATT, CDR2 SNEGSKA (reference sequence). The V end was cut by 1 base, the J end by 8 bases, with 3 bases between. The CDR3 covers 10 residues. CDR3 sequence: CSARGDEQFF. The CDR3 nucleotides read TGCAGTGCTAGAGGAGATGAGCAGTTCTTC.

This clone was detected only once. The chain joins TRBV30 to TRBJ2-1; TRBD2 is a possible D gene (5 bases). Germline V gene lookup returns CDR1 GTSNPN and CDR2 SVGIG (reference sequence). V was cut by 4 bases and J by 10 bases, with 11 bases left in between. This CDR3 has 11 amino acids. Written as DNA, the CDR3 is TGTGCCTGGAAAGGACTTCAAGAGCAGTTCTTC. Translation gives CAWKGLQEQFF. Based on the CDR3 plus reference TRBV30 and TRBJ2-1, the full variable domain is SQTIHQWPATLVQPVGSPLSLECTVEGTSNPNLYWYRQAAGRGLQLLFYSVGIGQISSEVPQNLSASRPQDRQFILSSKKLLLSDSGFYLCAWKGLQEQFFGPGTRLTVL.

Of note for this clone: At one boundary the junction diverges from the germline segment, which might be a read error. This sequence joins TRBV7-9 and TRBJ1-1; weak D call: TRBD1 (6 bases). CDR3 size: 12 residues. Germline V gene sequence: CDR1 SEHNR, CDR2 FQNEAQ (reference sequence). In DNA, the CDR3 is TGTTCCAGCAGCTCCACCAGGGGCGAAGCTTTCTTT. This translates into CSSSSTRGEAFF.

The chain carries TRBV7-2 and TRBJ2-3; the match to TRBD2 covers 7 bases. The CDR3 is 15 amino acids. J was trimmed by 2 bases and V by 6 bases; bases with no gene match: 8. Germline V gene sequence: CDR1 SGHTA, CDR2 FQGNSA. CDR3 sequence: CASSTAGLYTDTQYF. The CDR3 DNA follows: TGTGCCAGCAGTACCGCGGGACTATACACAGATACGCAGTATTTT.

The genes are TRBV19 and TRBJ1-1, with a weak D call TRBD1 (6 bases). The CDR3 covers 17 residues. With 6 bases removed from V and 4 bases from J, the gap between germline ends came to 24 bases. Per germline, CDR1 LNHDA and CDR2 SQIVND (reference sequence). The CDR3 coding sequence is TGTGCCAGTAGACACGCGGCGGGGGCGAGGGAACGCACTGAAGCTTTCTTT. Translation gives CASRHAAGARERTEAFF.

The chain carries TRBV30 and TRBJ1-2, with D unresolved. Germline CDR1 reads GTSNPN; CDR2 reads SVGIG (reference sequence). V was clipped by 3 bases and J by 2 bases, with 10 bases between them. The CDR3 totals 13 residues. The CDR3 bases are TGTGCCTGGAGACCGTCGGGAAACTATGGCTACACCTTC. This encodes CAWRPSGNYGYTF. Filled out from reference TRBV30 and TRBJ1-2, the complete variable domain reads SQTIHQWPATLVQPVGSPLSLECTVEGTSNPNLYWYRQAAGRGLQLLFYSVGIGQISSEVPQNLSASRPQDRQFILSSKKLLLSDSGFYLCAWRPSGNYGYTFGSGTRLTVV.

The gene calls are TRBV30 and TRBJ1-2; 9 positions agree with TRBD1. The CDR3 loop spans 17 amino acids. V shed 3 bases, J shed 6 bases, and the junction held 17 bases outside the gene matches. Germline CDR1 and CDR2: GTSNPN and SVGIG (reference sequence). The DNA of the CDR3 is TGTGCCTGGAGACTCCACCTAGGACAGGGGAGAAGGGATGGCTACACCTTC. Its protein is CAWRLHLGQGRRDGYTF.

This clone was seen a handful of times. The chain links TRBV16 to TRBJ1-4, with TRBD1 matching over 7 bases. The CDR3 spans 15 residues. In germline, CDR1 is KGHSY, CDR2 FQNENV. Trimming at V came to 4 bases and at J to 5 bases, leaving 7 bases not matched to a gene. CDR3 amino acids: CASSRTGDTNEKLFF. The CDR3, as DNA: TGTGCCAGCAGCCGCACAGGGGACACCAATGAAAAACTGTTTTTT.

This clone was counted only a few times. The V gene is TRBV5-6, the J gene TRBJ1-4; 7 nucleotides line up with TRBD1. CDR3 size: 13 residues. V shed 4 bases and J 7 bases; nucleotides not matched to a gene: 4. Germline assignment: CDR1 SGHDT and CDR2 YYEEEE. CDR3: CASSATGVEKLFF. The CDR3 DNA is TGTGCCAGCAGCGCCACAGGGGTTGAAAAACTGTTTTTT. The complete variable domain, with remaining parts taken from reference TRBV5-6 and TRBJ1-4, reads DAGVTQSPTHLIKTRGQQVTLRCSPKSGHDTVSWYQQALGQGPQFIFQYYEEEERQRGNFPDRFSGHQFPNYSSELNVNALLLGDSALYLCASSATGVEKLFFGSGTQLSVL.

V is TRBV9 and J is TRBJ1-3; no clear D. Germline V gene lookup returns CDR1 SGDLS and CDR2 YYNGEE. With 5 bases removed from V and 4 bases from J, the gap between germline ends came to 10 bases. There are 13 residues in the CDR3. This CDR3 reads CASSALQGNTIYF. The CDR3 DNA sequence: TGTGCCAGCAGTGCCCTACAGGGAAACACCATATATTTT.

The chain is built from TRBV30 and TRBJ1-4; tentative D call: TRBD1 (6 bases). Germline V gene data show CDR1 as GTSNPN and CDR2 as SVGIG (reference sequence). The CDR3 sequence is 16 residues long. The germline V and J ends were trimmed by 1 base and 3 bases, with 15 bases remaining between them. The CDR3 region is CAWSGAGGPANEKLFF. Written as DNA, the CDR3 is TGTGCCTGGAGTGGGGCCGGGGGGCCGGCTAATGAAAAACTGTTTTTT. The whole variable domain, remainder taken from reference TRBV30 and TRBJ1-4, is SQTIHQWPATLVQPVGSPLSLECTVEGTSNPNLYWYRQAAGRGLQLLFYSVGIGQISSEVPQNLSASRPQDRQFILSSKKLLLSDSGFYLCAWSGAGGPANEKLFFGSGTQLSVL.

The chain has TRBV19 and TRBJ1-5, with D possibly TRBD1 on 6 matching bases. Germline CDR1 reads LNHDA; CDR2 reads SQIVND (reference sequence). The CDR3 consists of 14 residues. Deletions cut 6 bases from V and 1 base from J, with 10 bases between. CDR3 coding DNA: TGTGCCAGTAGACCTACAGGGAGCAATCAGCCCCAGCATTTT. It yields the protein CASRPTGSNQPQHF.

The chain uses TRBV7-8 and TRBJ2-1; 11 bases are a match to TRBD2. V was clipped by 6 bases and J by 9 bases; unmatched bases: 13. CDR1 SGHVS and CDR2 FQNEAQ come from the germline V gene. This CDR3 is built from 16 residues. CDR3 sequence: CASSFALAGVLGEQFF. The CDR3 DNA sequence: TGTGCCAGCAGTTTCGCACTAGCGGGAGTGTTAGGTGAGCAGTTCTTC.

The chain is built from TRBV25-1 and TRBJ1-1, with 7 bases that match TRBD1. The CDR3 is made up of 13 amino acids. CDR1 MGHDK and CDR2 SYGVNS come from the germline V gene. J lost 3 bases, V lost 3 bases, and 1 base had no gene match. For the CDR3, the DNA is TGTGCCAGCAGTGACACAGGGGACACTGAAGCTTTCTTT. This sequence encodes CASSDTGDTEAFF.

The chain employs TRBV4-1 and TRBJ1-1; D remains ambiguous. This CDR3 spans 12 amino acids. V gave up 3 bases and J gave up 7 bases, with 9 bases separating them. Germline V gives CDR1 MGHRA, CDR2 YSYEKL. CDR3 sequence reads: CASSQVLSEAFF. The CDR3 region has the DNA TGCGCCAGCAGCCAGGTTCTCAGTGAAGCTTTCTTT.

The V gene is TRBV7-2, the J gene TRBJ2-2; tentative D call: TRBD2 (5 bases). CDR3 length: 16 residues. Per the germline V gene, CDR1 is SGHTA and CDR2 is FQGNSA. The V end was cut by 1 base, the J end by 4 bases, with 13 bases between. The CDR3 nucleotides are TGTGCCAGCAGCTTAGGACATGAGGGTCTCACCGGGGAGCTGTTTTTT. It codes for CASSLGHEGLTGELFF.